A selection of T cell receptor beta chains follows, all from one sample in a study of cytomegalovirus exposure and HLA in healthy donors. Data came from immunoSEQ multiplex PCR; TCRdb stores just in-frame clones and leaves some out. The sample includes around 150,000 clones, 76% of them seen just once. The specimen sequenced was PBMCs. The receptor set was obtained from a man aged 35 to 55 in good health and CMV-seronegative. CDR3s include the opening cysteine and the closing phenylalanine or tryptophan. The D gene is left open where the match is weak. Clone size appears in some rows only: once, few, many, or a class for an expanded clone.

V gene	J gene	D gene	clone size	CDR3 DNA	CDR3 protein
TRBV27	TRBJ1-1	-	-	TGTGCCAGCAGTTCCCTGGGGGGGCGGAGCACTGAAGCTTTCTTT	CASSSLGGRSTEAFF
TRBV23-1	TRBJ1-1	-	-	TGCGCCAGCAGACTCACTGAAGCTTTCTTT	CASRLTEAFF
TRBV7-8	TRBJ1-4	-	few	TGTGCCAGCAGCTTACCCGGGAGTAATGAAAAACTGTTTTTT	CASSLPGSNEKLFF
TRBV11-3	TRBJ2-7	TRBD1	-	TGTGCCAGCAGCTCCGGGACAGGGCCGTTGTACTTC	CASSSGTGPLYF
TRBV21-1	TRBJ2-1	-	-	TGTGCCAGCACCACCGACAGGGGGCTGTGTAATGAGCAGTTCTTC	CASTTDRGLCNEQFF
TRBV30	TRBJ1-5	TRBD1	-	TGTGCCTGGAGTGCCCAGGGGGCAGGGGATCAGCCCCAGCATTTT	CAWSAQGAGDQPQHF
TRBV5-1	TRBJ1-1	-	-	TGCGCCAGCAGCGAAACTCCGGGACAGAACACTGAAGCTTTCTTT	CASSETPGQNTEAFF
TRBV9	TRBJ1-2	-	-	TGTGCCAGCAGCCCCGGACTGGCCGGGAGGAACACCTTC	CASSPGLAGRNTF
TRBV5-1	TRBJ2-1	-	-	TGCGCCAGCAGCTCAGCCCCGGGAAAGGAGAATAATGAGCAGTTCTTC	CASSSAPGKENNEQFF
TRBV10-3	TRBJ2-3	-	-	TGTGCCATCAGTGACAGAACAGATACGCAGTATTTT	CAISDRTDTQYF
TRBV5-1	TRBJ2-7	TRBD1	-	TGCGCCAGCAGCAAGCCAGGGGGCTTCTACGAGCAGTACTTC	CASSKPGGFYEQYF
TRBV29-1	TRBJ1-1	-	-	TGCAGCGTTGAAGATAGGGCCAGGGAACGACTTGTTGAAGCTTTCTTT	CSVEDRARERLVEAFF
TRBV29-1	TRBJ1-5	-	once	TGCAGCGTTTTATCTAGCAATCAGCCCCAGCATTTT	CSVLSSNQPQHF
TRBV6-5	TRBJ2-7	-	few	TGTGCCAGCCTGGGGGGATCCTACGAGCAGTACTTC	CASLGGSYEQYF
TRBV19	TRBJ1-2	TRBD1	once	TGTGCCGCCATCAAGACGGGACAGGGGGACTATGGCTACACCTTC	CAAIKTGQGDYGYTF
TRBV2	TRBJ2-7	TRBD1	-	TGTGCCAGCAGTGGGACAGGGACCTACGAGCAGTACTTC	CASSGTGTYEQYF
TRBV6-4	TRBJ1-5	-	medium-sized	TGTGCCAGCAGTGGAACAGGGACAAGACCTCTGGGGCAGCCCCAGCATTTT	CASSGTGTRPLGQPQHF
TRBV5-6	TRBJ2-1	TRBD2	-	TGTGCCAGCAGCCCCGACTGGACTAGCGGATCCTACAATGAGCAGTTCTTC	CASSPDWTSGSYNEQFF
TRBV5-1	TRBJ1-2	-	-	TGCGCCAGCAGCTCCGACCCAGGGGTCAACTATGGCTACACCTTC	CASSSDPGVNYGYTF
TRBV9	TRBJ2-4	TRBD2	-	TGTGCCAGCAGCCCCTCAGCGGGAGTGGGAAACATTCAGTACTTC	CASSPSAGVGNIQYF
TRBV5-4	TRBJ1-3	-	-	TGTGCCAGCAGCTTGGTAGGAGAGGACACCATATATTTT	CASSLVGEDTIYF
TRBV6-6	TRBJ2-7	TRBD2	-	TGTGCCAGCAGTCGCCCGAAGGGGACTAGCGGATACGAGCAGTACTTC	CASSRPKGTSGYEQYF
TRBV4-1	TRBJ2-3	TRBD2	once	TGCGCCAGCAGCCAAGAGGGACTAGCGGGGAACACAGATACGCAGTATTTT	CASSQEGLAGNTDTQYF
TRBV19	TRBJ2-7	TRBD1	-	TGTGCCAGTAGTTTGGCGACAGGGGATGAGCAGTACTTC	CASSLATGDEQYF
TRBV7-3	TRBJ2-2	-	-	TGTGCCAGCAGCTTAACGCACTCAAACACCGGGGAGCTGTTTTTT	CASSLTHSNTGELFF
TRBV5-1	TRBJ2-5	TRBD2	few	TGCGCCAGCAGCTTGGGGGGTTTTAGCGGGAGTTTGGAAGAGACCCAGTACTTC	CASSLGGFSGSLEETQYF
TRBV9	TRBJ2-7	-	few	TGTGCCAGCAGCCCGCCCCAGGGAATAAGGAACGAGCAGTACTTC	CASSPPQGIRNEQYF
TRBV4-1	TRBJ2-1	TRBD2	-	TGCGCCAGCAGCCAAGATAGCGGGCTAGATGAGCAGTTCTTC	CASSQDSGLDEQFF
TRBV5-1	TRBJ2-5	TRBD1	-	TGCGCCAGCAGCTTGAAAGCAGGGGGCGACCAAGAGACCCAGTACTTC	CASSLKAGGDQETQYF
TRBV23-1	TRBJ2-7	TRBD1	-	TGCGCCAGCAGTCCCTGGACAGGGACCTACGAGCAGTACTTC	CASSPWTGTYEQYF
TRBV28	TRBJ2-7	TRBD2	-	TGTGCCAGCCGGCCCGGGGGACTACGGGAGTTCGGGCAGTACTTC	CASRPGGLREFGQYF
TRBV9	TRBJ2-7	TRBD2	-	TGTGCCAGCAGCGTAGCTGGCGGGGGGACCCGCTACGAGCAGTACTTC	CASSVAGGGTRYEQYF
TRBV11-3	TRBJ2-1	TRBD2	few	TGTGCCAGCAGCTTACAGCGGGGAGGGAATGAGCAGTTCTTC	CASSLQRGGNEQFF
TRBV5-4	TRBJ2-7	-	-	TGTGCCAGCAGCTCACCCTTGCGCGAGCAGTACTTC	CASSSPLREQYF
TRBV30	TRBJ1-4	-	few	TGTGCCTGGAGTTGGTCAGGGGATGAAAAACTGTTTTTT	CAWSWSGDEKLFF
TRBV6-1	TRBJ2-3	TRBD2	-	TGTGCCAGTAGTCGGGGGGCAGATACGCAGTATTTT	CASSRGADTQYF
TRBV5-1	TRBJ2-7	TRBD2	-	TGCGCCAGCAGCTTCGGGCTAGCGGGAGGCCAAGCCTACGAGCAGTACTTC	CASSFGLAGGQAYEQYF
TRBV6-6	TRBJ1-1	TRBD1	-	TGTGCCAGCAGTACAAGGACAGGGTATACTGAAGCTTTCTTT	CASSTRTGYTEAFF
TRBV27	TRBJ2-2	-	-	TGTGCCAGCAGTTTTTATACCGGGGAGCTGTTTTTT	CASSFYTGELFF
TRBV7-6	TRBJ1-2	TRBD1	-	TGTGCCAGCAGCTTAGCTGTCAGGGGGAATGGCTACACCTTC	CASSLAVRGNGYTF
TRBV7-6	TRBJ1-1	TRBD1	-	TGTGCCAGTTCGGGACAGGGAGTTGAAGCTTTCTTT	CASSGQGVEAFF
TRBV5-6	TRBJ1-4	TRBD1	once	TGTGCCAGCAGCGGACAGGGTAGGGGATACGATGAAAGCGGGGTTTTT	CASSGQGRGYDESGVF
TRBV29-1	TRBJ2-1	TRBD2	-	TGCAGCGTTGAACCAGCGGGGGATAACAATGAGCAGTTCTTC	CSVEPAGDNNEQFF
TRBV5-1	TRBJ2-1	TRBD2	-	TGCGCCAGCAGCTTGCCGCAAGCCCTAGCGGGCCCGTCCTCCTACAATGAGCAGTTCTTC	CASSLPQALAGPSSYNEQFF
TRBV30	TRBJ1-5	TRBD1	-	TGTGCCTGGGGACAGGGGAGTCAGCCCCAGCATTTT	CAWGQGSQPQHF
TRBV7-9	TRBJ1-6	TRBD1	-	TGTGCCAGCAGCTTAGAGGGACAGCCCTTCGGCTTT	CASSLEGQPFGF
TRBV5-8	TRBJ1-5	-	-	TGTGCCAGCAGCTTCGCAGGGGTGATCGGTCAGCCCCAGCATTTT	CASSFAGVIGQPQHF
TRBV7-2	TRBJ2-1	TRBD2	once	TGTGCCAGCAGCTTATTAGCGGGAGGGTTAGTTGAGCAGTTCTTC	CASSLLAGGLVEQFF
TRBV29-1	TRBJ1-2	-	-	TGCAGCGTTGATATGGATGGGGCACCGGGTGGCTACACCTTC	CSVDMDGAPGGYTF
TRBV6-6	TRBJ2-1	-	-	TGTGCCAGCAAGAGGGACAATGAGCAGTTCTTC	CASKRDNEQFF